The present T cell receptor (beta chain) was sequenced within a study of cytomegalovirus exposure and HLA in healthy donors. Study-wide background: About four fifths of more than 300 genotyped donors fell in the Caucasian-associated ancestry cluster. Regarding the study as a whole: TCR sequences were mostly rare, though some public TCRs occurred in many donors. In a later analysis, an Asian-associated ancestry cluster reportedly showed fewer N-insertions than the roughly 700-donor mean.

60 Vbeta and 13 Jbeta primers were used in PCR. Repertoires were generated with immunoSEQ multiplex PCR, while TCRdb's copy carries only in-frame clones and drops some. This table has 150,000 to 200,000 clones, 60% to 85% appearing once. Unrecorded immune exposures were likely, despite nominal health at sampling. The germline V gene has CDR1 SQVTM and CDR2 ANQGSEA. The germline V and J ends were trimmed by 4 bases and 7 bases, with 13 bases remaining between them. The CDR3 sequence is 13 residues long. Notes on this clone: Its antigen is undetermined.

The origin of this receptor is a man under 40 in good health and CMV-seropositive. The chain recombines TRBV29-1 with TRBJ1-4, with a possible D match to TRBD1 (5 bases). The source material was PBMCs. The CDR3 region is CSVGLGGVEKLFF. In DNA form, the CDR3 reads TGCAGCGTTGGACTGGGGGGAGTTGAAAAACTGTTTTTT.